A single sample is the source of the 10 T cell receptor beta chains below, sequenced in a study of T cell repertoires and HLA-DP antigens. Profiled with immunoSEQ multiplex PCR; TCRdb holds only in-frame clones, not every one. This sample has approximately 110,000 clones, with 92% found just once. The antigens of these receptors remain unknown. The sequenced sample consisted of CD4+ T cells from PBMCs. These TCRs come from a woman aged 18-29 years in good health and CMV-seronegative.

The chain employs TRBV11-2 and TRBJ2-2, with 9 nucleotides matching TRBD1. The CDR3 consists of 14 residues. The V segment lost 5 bases and the J segment 5 bases; nucleotides outside the gene matches: 3. Germline V gives CDR1 SGHAT, CDR2 FQNNGV. The CDR3 is CASSKDRGTGELFF. Written as DNA, the CDR3 is TGTGCCAGCAGCAAGGACAGGGGAACCGGGGAGCTGTTTTTT.

The chain links TRBV2 to TRBJ2-7; the D gene is possibly TRBD1 (5 bases). CDR3 size: 11 residues. In germline, CDR1 is SNHLY, CDR2 FYNNEI. Trimming took 6 bases from V and 3 from J, leaving 6 bases between them. In DNA form, the CDR3 reads TGTGCCAGCAGCCAGGGCTACGAGCAGTACTTC. Protein: CASSQGYEQYF.

The chain joins TRBV5-8 to TRBJ2-4; 8 positions match TRBD2. Germline values: CDR1 SGHTS, CDR2 YDEGEE. The CDR3 has 13 amino acids. Trimming cost V 3 bases and J 5 bases; bases outside gene matches: 1. This chain's CDR3 is CASSSTSENIQYF. Here the CDR3 DNA reads TGTGCCAGCAGCTCGACTAGCGAAAACATTCAGTACTTC.

The chain joins TRBV2 to TRBJ1-4, with 10 bases fitting TRBD1. The CDR3 loop spans 13 amino acids. CDR1 SNHLY and CDR2 FYNNEI come from the germline V gene. The V and J ends lost 9 bases and 5 bases, in that order; junction bases with no gene match: 3. In nucleotides, the CDR3 is TGTGCCAGGGGGGACAGGGGCAATGAAAAACTGTTTTTT. Its translation: CARGDRGNEKLFF. The full variable domain, completed using reference TRBV2 and TRBJ1-4, is EPEVTQTPSHQVTQMGQEVILRCVPISNHLYFYWYRQILGQKVEFLVSFYNNEISEKSEIFDDQFSVERPDGSNFTLKIRSTKLEDSAMYFCARGDRGNEKLFFGSGTQLSVL.

The chain couples TRBV25-1 to TRBJ1-3; D perhaps matches TRBD1 (6 bases). There are 15 residues in the CDR3. V was pared by 0 bases and J by 2 bases, with 8 bases between. CDR1 MGHDK and CDR2 SYGVNS come from the germline V gene. The DNA of the CDR3 is TGTGCCAGCAGTGAATATAAGGGGGCTGGAAACACCATATATTTT. It is translated as CASSEYKGAGNTIYF.

The chain recombines TRBV9 with TRBJ2-1; D might be TRBD1 (6 bases). The CDR3 spans 17 residues. V dropped 4 bases and J dropped 2 bases, with 19 bases sitting between them. Germline CDR1 is SGDLS and CDR2 is YYNGEE. The chain's CDR3 is CASSPRLGTKPYNEQFF. For the CDR3, the DNA is TGTGCCAGCAGCCCCCGTCTGGGGACAAAGCCCTACAATGAGCAGTTCTTC.

The chain links TRBV30 to TRBJ2-3; D might be TRBD2 (6 bases). Trimming removed 3 bases at V and 5 bases at J, with 12 bases between. Germline V gives CDR1 GTSNPN, CDR2 SVGIG (reference sequence). The CDR3 extends over 13 amino acids. CDR3 DNA: TGTGCCTGGAGGTCGGGGGTAGTAGATACGCAGTATTTT. Encoded protein: CAWRSGVVDTQYF.

This sequence joins TRBV5-6 and TRBJ2-7; D gene uncertain. V dropped 2 bases and J dropped 0 bases, with 12 bases sitting between them. In germline, CDR1 is SGHDT, CDR2 YYEEEE. CDR3 length: 15 residues. Here the CDR3 reads CASSFGVDASYEQYV. The CDR3 DNA follows: TGTGCCAGCAGCTTTGGGGTGGACGCCTCCTACGAGCAGTACGTC.

The chain recombines TRBV28 with TRBJ2-1, with 10 bases that match TRBD2. The CDR3 spans 17 residues. The germline V gene encodes CDR1 MDHEN and CDR2 SYDVKM. V dropped 3 bases and J dropped 4; count of bases not matched to a gene: 9. The CDR3 sequence: CASSFLASGSVYNEQFF. CDR3 in DNA: TGTGCCAGCAGTTTCTTGGCTAGCGGGAGTGTTTACAATGAGCAGTTCTTC.

The V and J genes are TRBV19 and TRBJ1-2; tentatively, D is TRBD1 (6 bases). Germline values: CDR1 LNHDA, CDR2 SQIVND (reference sequence). V was clipped by 2 bases and J by 3 bases, with 13 bases between them. The CDR3 runs to 15 residues. In DNA form, the CDR3 reads TGTGCCAGTAGTATAAACCTGGACAGATACTATGGCTACACCTTC. This gives the protein CASSINLDRYYGYTF.